This entry lists 23 T cell receptor beta chains sequenced from one sample in a study of T cell changes during pregnancy in multiple sclerosis. Measured with immunoSEQ multiplex PCR; TCRdb has only the in-frame clones, and not every one. The sample includes nearly 80,000 clones, 90% to 95% of them seen just once. This material consisted of CD4+ T cells from peripheral blood mononuclear cells, taken before pregnancy. All receptors derive from a female donor with multiple sclerosis, enrolled in a pregnancy study.

This clone was detected once. The J gene is TRBJ2-2, the V gene TRBV5-1; 9 bases fit TRBD2. Trimming at V came to 1 base and at J to 10 bases, leaving 8 bases not matched to a gene. The CDR3 sequence is 15 residues long. The V gene's germline CDR1 is SGHRS and CDR2 YFSETQ. The CDR3 region has the DNA TGCGCCAGCAGCTTGAACGCGGGGGGGCGAGTGGAGCTGTTTTTT. Translation gives CASSLNAGGRVELFF.

The chain recombines TRBV6-1 with TRBJ1-4, with D unclear. CDR3 length: 13 residues. Trimming removed 5 bases at V and 8 bases at J, with 12 bases between. Germline assignment: CDR1 MNHNS and CDR2 SASEGT. The CDR3 here is CASSTEIAEKLFF. CDR3 nucleotide sequence: TGTGCCAGCAGTACGGAGATAGCCGAAAAACTGTTTTTT.

The chain is built from TRBV7-2 and TRBJ2-3, with TRBD2 identical over 10 bases. The CDR3 covers 14 residues. V shed 1 base and J 5 bases; nucleotides not matched to a gene: 0. The germline V gene encodes CDR1 SGHTA and CDR2 FQGNSA. The chain's CDR3 is CASSLGLAGDTQYF. CDR3 DNA sequence: TGTGCCAGCAGCTTAGGACTAGCGGGAGATACGCAGTATTTT.

The chain links TRBV6-5 to TRBJ1-5, with D perhaps matching TRBD1 (5 bases). From germline, CDR1 is MNHEY and CDR2 SVGAGI. The V end lost 0 bases, the J end lost 6 bases, and 12 bases lay between the germline ends. The CDR3 is 15 residues long. The CDR3 sequence: CASSYSQGEGQPQHF. CDR3 DNA: TGTGCCAGCAGTTACTCGCAAGGGGAGGGTCAGCCCCAGCATTTT.

The CDR3, as DNA: TGTGCCAGCTCACCGGCCCAGGCTTACGAGCAGTACTTC. Translated, it gives CASSPAQAYEQYF. The V call is TRBV18, the J call TRBJ2-7; D ambiguous. Germline assignment: CDR1 KGHSH and CDR2 LQKENI. With 3 bases removed from V and 4 bases from J, the gap between germline ends came to 10 bases. The CDR3 contains 13 residues.

This clone was seen a few times. The gene calls are TRBV5-1 and TRBJ2-2, with D perhaps TRBD1 (5 bases). The CDR3 runs to 16 residues. V lost 2 bases and J lost 3, with 14 bases in between. Germline values: CDR1 SGHRS, CDR2 YFSETQ. DNA for the CDR3: TGCGCCAGCAGCTTTGGACAACGAAGACACACCGGGGAGCTGTTTTTT. Translated, it gives CASSFGQRRHTGELFF.

This rearrangement joins TRBV5-6 to TRBJ1-1; 8 bases are shared with TRBD1. V lost 4 bases to trimming and J lost 4 bases; unmatched junction nucleotides: 9. The CDR3 extends over 15 amino acids. The germline gives CDR1 SGHDT, CDR2 YYEEEE. The CDR3, as DNA: TGTGCCAGCAGCCAAACAGGGGGAAGGAGCACTGAAGCTTTCTTT. Translating gives CASSQTGGRSTEAFF.

The J gene is TRBJ2-1, the V gene TRBV5-4; 9 nucleotides align to TRBD2. Germline-derived CDR1 and CDR2 are SGHNT and YYREEE (reference sequence). Germline trimming cut 0 bases from V and 6 bases from J; bases unmatched to any gene: 4. The CDR3 has 15 amino acids. Here the CDR3 reads CASSLAVAGVNEQFF. The CDR3 DNA reads TGTGCCAGCAGCTTGGCGGTAGCGGGGGTCAATGAGCAGTTCTTC. Filled out from reference TRBV5-4 and TRBJ2-1, the complete variable domain reads ETGVTQSPTHLIKTRGQQVTLRCSSQSGHNTVSWYQQALGQGPQFIFQYYREEENGRGNFPPRFSGLQFPNYSSELNVNALELDDSALYLCASSLAVAGVNEQFFGPGTRLTVL.

V usage is TRBV19 and J usage is TRBJ2-5; 9 bases are shared with TRBD1. This CDR3 has 15 amino acids. J was trimmed by 5 bases and V by 6 bases; bases with no gene match: 10. The germline gives CDR1 LNHDA, CDR2 SQIVND (reference sequence). Written as DNA, the CDR3 is TGTGCCAGTAGCTTCGGACAGGGGTCGCGGGAGACCCAGTACTTC. This translates into CASSFGQGSRETQYF.

The chain recombines TRBV19 with TRBJ1-2; 8 nucleotides match TRBD1. Unmatched junction bases numbered 11, after V lost 4 bases and J lost 4 bases. The CDR3 has 16 amino acids. Germline loops: CDR1 LNHDA, CDR2 SQIVND (reference sequence). The DNA of the CDR3 is TGTGCCAGTAGTACACGGACAGGGTCTATAGGCTATGGCTACACCTTC. Protein sequence: CASSTRTGSIGYGYTF.

The chain carries TRBV5-1 and TRBJ1-5; D is undetermined. This CDR3 contains 15 residues. Trimming removed 0 bases from V and 7 bases from J, with 14 bases in between. Germline V gene data show CDR1 as SGHRS and CDR2 as YFSETQ. In DNA, the CDR3 is TGCGCCAGCAGCTTGGAGTCAGGAAGGAACCAGCCCCAGCATTTT. Encoded protein: CASSLESGRNQPQHF.

V usage is TRBV27 and J usage is TRBJ2-7; possible D gene TRBD2, 5 bases. V was trimmed by 6 bases and J by 0 bases, leaving 12 bases between them. This CDR3 region has 14 residues. From germline, CDR1 is MNHEY and CDR2 SMNVEV (reference sequence). CDR3 protein: CASRDLTVSYEQYF. The CDR3 DNA reads TGTGCCAGCAGGGACTTGACGGTCTCCTACGAGCAGTACTTC.

The genes are TRBV18 and TRBJ1-1; 8 nucleotides agree with TRBD1. The CDR3 has 15 amino acids. The junction had 10 bases not matched to a gene; V was cut back by 6 bases and J by 4 bases. From germline, CDR1 is KGHSH and CDR2 LQKENI. The CDR3 reads CASSPRTGRSTEAFF. CDR3 DNA: TGTGCCAGCTCCCCCCGGACAGGGCGAAGCACTGAAGCTTTCTTT.

The chain is built from TRBV5-1 and TRBJ2-7; D is ambiguous. The V gene's germline CDR1 is SGHRS and CDR2 YFSETQ. The CDR3 totals 15 residues. The V and J ends lost 5 bases and 1 base respectively, with 16 bases between them. The CDR3 spells CASSRPEQSSYEQYF. The CDR3 DNA reads as TGCGCCAGCAGTAGGCCGGAACAGTCTTCCTACGAGCAGTACTTC. The full variable domain, completed using reference TRBV5-1 and TRBJ2-7, is KAGVTQTPRYLIKTRGQQVTLSCSPISGHRSVSWYQQTPGQGLQFLFEYFSETQRNKGNFPGRFSGRQFSNSRSEMNVSTLELGDSALYLCASSRPEQSSYEQYFGPGTRLTVT.

The chain links TRBV7-6 to TRBJ1-1; unclear D gene. The CDR3 is 13 residues long. Per the germline V gene, CDR1 is SGHVS and CDR2 is FNYEAQ. With 3 bases removed from V and 3 bases from J, the gap between germline ends came to 8 bases. The CDR3 reads CASSFSVDTEAFF. The CDR3 DNA reads as TGTGCCAGCAGCTTTTCGGTGGACACTGAAGCTTTCTTT.

The V and J genes are TRBV5-1 and TRBJ1-2; 9 nucleotides agree with TRBD1. The CDR3 is 14 amino acids. J lost 2 bases, V lost 6 bases, and 5 bases had no gene match. Per germline, CDR1 SGHRS and CDR2 YFSETQ. The chain's CDR3 is CASTSTGGNYGYTF. CDR3 nucleotide sequence: TGCGCCAGCACCTCAACAGGGGGCAACTATGGCTACACCTTC.

The chain combines TRBV6-4 with TRBJ1-2, with 8 bases matching TRBD1. Germline V gene data show CDR1 as MRHNA and CDR2 as SNTAGT. The trim removed 5 bases at V and 3 bases at J, leaving 8 bases unmatched. This CDR3 has 15 residues. CDR3 sequence reads: CASSLFQGADYGYTF. DNA for the CDR3: TGTGCCAGCAGTCTTTTCCAGGGGGCAGACTATGGCTACACCTTC.

The chain combines TRBV2 with TRBJ1-1; D perhaps matches TRBD1 (6 bases). The CDR3 is made up of 16 amino acids. CDR1 is SNHLY and CDR2 is FYNNEI in the germline V gene. Trimming removed 6 bases at V and 5 bases at J, with 22 bases between. The CDR3 bases are TGTGCCAGCAGGGACAGAGGGACACAGGAGAAGACTGAAGCTTTCTTT. Translated, it gives CASRDRGTQEKTEAFF.

This clone was seen a few times. The chain carries TRBV27 and TRBJ1-1, with 8 bases that match TRBD1. With V trimmed by 5 bases and J by 6 bases, 11 bases remained unmatched. Germline lookup yields CDR1 MNHEY and CDR2 SMNVEV (reference sequence). This CDR3 comprises 15 residues. The CDR3, as DNA: TGTGCCAGCAGTCCTGTGAACAGGGGGAGCGCTGAAGCTTTCTTT. Encoded protein: CASSPVNRGSAEAFF.

This clone was detected only once. The rearrangement joins TRBV10-1 to TRBJ1-3; D uncertain. V gave up 3 bases and J gave up 0 bases, with 9 bases separating them. This CDR3 has 15 residues. CDR1 WNHNN and CDR2 SYGVQD come from the germline V gene (reference sequence). CDR3 sequence (DNA): TGCGCCAGCAGTGAAAGCGTAGGCTCTGGAAACACCATATATTTT. As protein: CASSESVGSGNTIYF.

J is TRBJ2-1 and V is TRBV4-1; D may be TRBD1 (6 bases). V dropped 1 base and J dropped 5 bases, with 12 bases sitting between them. The CDR3 length is 15 residues. Germline V gene data show CDR1 as MGHRA and CDR2 as YSYEKL. CDR3 sequence (DNA): TGCGCCAGCAGCCAAGGAGGACAGCAAAACAATGAGCAGTTCTTC. Residues: CASSQGGQQNNEQFF.

V gene TRBV6-1 combines with J gene TRBJ2-1; 7 nucleotides agree with TRBD2. V lost 1 base, J lost 0 bases, and 0 bases stayed unmatched. The CDR3 totals 15 residues. CDR1 is MNHNS and CDR2 is SASEGT in the germline V gene. Here the CDR3 reads CASSEGGGSYNEQFF. The CDR3 bases are TGTGCCAGCAGTGAAGGCGGGGGCTCCTACAATGAGCAGTTCTTC.

V and J are TRBV5-1 and TRBJ2-3; 13 nucleotides match TRBD2. The CDR3 spans 16 residues. V lost 2 bases, J lost 3 bases, and 3 bases stayed unmatched. Looked up from germline, CDR1 is SGHRS and CDR2 is YFSETQ. The CDR3 loop is CASSFTSGGGTDTQYF. The DNA for the CDR3 is TGCGCCAGCAGCTTTACTAGCGGGGGGGGAACAGATACGCAGTATTTT.